This section outlines one TCR beta chain sequence together with its context. The data were produced by immunoSEQ multiplex PCR, yet TCRdb's version contains in-frame clones alone and is incomplete. Of more than 95,000 clones in the sample, 81% were seen once. The data originate from a study of radiation and T cells in renal cell carcinoma. The CDR3 covers 14 residues. Per germline, CDR1 MNHEY and CDR2 SMNVEV (reference sequence). V lost 4 bases to trimming and J lost 4 bases, with 13 bases between them. Time point reported: blood 2 weeks post-SBRT. The treatment was: 15 Gy SBRT to primary tumor, nephrectomy 4 weeks later. Clear cell pathology was present in this patient's renal cell carcinoma.

This TCR was sampled from a man between 45 and 60 years old with renal cell carcinoma. The chain uses TRBV27 and TRBJ2-5, with D perhaps TRBD1 (8 bases). Here the sequenced sample was blood, taken from a patient whose treatment included radiotherapy and nephrectomy. CDR3: CASSSTGGGETQYF. In DNA form, the CDR3 reads TGTGCCAGCAGTTCCACAGGGGGGGGAGAGACCCAGTACTTC.